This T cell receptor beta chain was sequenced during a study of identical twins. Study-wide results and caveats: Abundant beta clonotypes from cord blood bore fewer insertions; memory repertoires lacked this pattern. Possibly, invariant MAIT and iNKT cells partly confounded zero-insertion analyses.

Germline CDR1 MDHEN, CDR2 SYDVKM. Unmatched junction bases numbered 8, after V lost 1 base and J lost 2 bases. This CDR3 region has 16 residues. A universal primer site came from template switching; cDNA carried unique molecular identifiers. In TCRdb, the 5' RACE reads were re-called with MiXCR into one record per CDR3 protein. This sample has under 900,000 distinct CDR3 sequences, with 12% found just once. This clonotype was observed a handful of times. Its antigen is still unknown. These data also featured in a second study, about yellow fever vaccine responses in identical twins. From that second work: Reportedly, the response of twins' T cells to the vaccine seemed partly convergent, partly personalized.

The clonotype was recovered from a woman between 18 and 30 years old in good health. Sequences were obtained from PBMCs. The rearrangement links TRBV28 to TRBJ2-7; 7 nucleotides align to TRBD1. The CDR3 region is CASSLFPTGKAYEQYF. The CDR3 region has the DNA TGTGCCAGCAGTTTATTCCCGACAGGGAAAGCCTACGAGCAGTACTTC.